Each of the 10 T cell receptor beta chains below was sequenced from the same sample in a study of cytomegalovirus exposure and HLA in healthy donors (dated by TCRdb to 2016 to 2017). Library prep was done by the immunoSEQ multiplex PCR assay. For the multiplex PCR, a mixture combining 60 forward primers for TCR Vbeta segments and 13 reverse primers for TCR Jbeta segments was used. TCRdb stores this immuneACCESS table with in-frame sequences only. Part of the clones is absent; in the studies checked, under half of the shortfall reflects unresolved V genes, and no reason is known for the rest. The sample yields some 190,000 clones; about 80% were counted once. The biggest ten clones account for 0.85% to 1.4% of the sample. Input material: PBMCs. These TCRs come from a woman between 40 and 50 years old in good health and CMV-seronegative.

The chain joins TRBV30 to TRBJ2-3; 11 bases line up with TRBD1. The CDR3 has 14 amino acids. CDR1 and CDR2 (germline): GTSNPN, SVGIG (reference sequence). The junction had 1 base not matched to a gene; V was cut back by 0 bases and J by 5 bases. The CDR3 bases are TGTGCCTGGAGTGTAGGGACAGGGGGAGATACGCAGTATTTT. Translation gives CAWSVGTGGDTQYF.

The chain has TRBV6-1 and TRBJ1-5; D remains ambiguous. The CDR3 loop spans 13 amino acids. The V end lost 1 base, the J end lost 7 bases, and 8 bases lay between the germline ends. The germline CDR1 and CDR2 sequences are MNHNS and SASEGT. The CDR3 region has the DNA TGTGCCAGCAGTGAAGAAAGGAGGCAGCCCCAGCATTTT. Translating it yields CASSEERRQPQHF.

This chain uses TRBV19 with TRBJ1-5; TRBD1 matches 7 bases. The CDR3 loop spans 15 amino acids. V shed 2 bases and J 7 bases; nucleotides not matched to a gene: 8. Germline-derived CDR1 and CDR2 are LNHDA and SQIVND (reference sequence). The CDR3 DNA sequence: TGTGCCAGTAGTATAAGAGGGGGCGAAGAGCAGCCCCAGCATTTT. It codes for CASSIRGGEEQPQHF.

The chain uses TRBV7-3 and TRBJ1-2; maybe TRBD1 (5 bases). The CDR3 loop spans 13 amino acids. CDR1 SGHTA and CDR2 FQGTGA come from the germline V gene. V lost 5 bases and J lost 5, with 12 bases in between. The CDR3 nucleotides are TGTGCCAGCAGCCCGGACACCTCTTATGGCTACACCTTC. Protein sequence: CASSPDTSYGYTF.

This clone was seen more than once but under ten times. The chain recombines TRBV11-2 with TRBJ1-4, with 7 bases matching TRBD1. The V and J ends lost 0 bases and 11 bases, in that order; junction bases with no gene match: 6. Germline-derived CDR1 and CDR2 are SGHAT and FQNNGV. The CDR3 sequence is 14 residues long. This CDR3 reads CASSLDEGAGKLFF. The CDR3 DNA follows: TGTGCCAGCAGCTTAGATGAGGGGGCGGGGAAACTGTTTTTT.

V usage is TRBV2 and J usage is TRBJ2-5; TRBD1 matches at 7 bases. Germline assignment: CDR1 SNHLY and CDR2 FYNNEI. This CDR3 comprises 11 residues. Trimming removed 8 bases from V and 11 bases from J; junction bases left unmatched: 8. The CDR3 sequence: CASSDRAAQYF. CDR3 nucleotides: TGTGCCAGCTCAGACAGGGCAGCTCAGTACTTC.

The rearrangement joins TRBV11-3 to TRBJ2-1; D possibly corresponds to TRBD2 (6 bases). This CDR3 spans 16 amino acids. The V gene's germline CDR1 is SGHNT and CDR2 YENEEA. Trimming cost V 5 bases and J 7 bases, with 21 bases left between them. The CDR3 bases are TGTGCCAGCAGCCCCCTAGGGTCCCGCGCGGGGAATGAGCAGTTCTTC. It encodes CASSPLGSRAGNEQFF.

This rearrangement joins TRBV7-8 to TRBJ2-1; 7 bases match TRBD1. The V segment lost 0 bases and the J segment 5 bases; nucleotides outside the gene matches: 7. The CDR3 covers 16 residues. Germline CDR1 reads SGHVS; CDR2 reads FQNEAQ. CDR3 residues: CASSLAFRGSNNEQFF. The CDR3 DNA follows: TGTGCCAGCAGCTTAGCTTTCAGGGGGTCAAACAATGAGCAGTTCTTC.

This clone has only one observation. The rearrangement links TRBV2 to TRBJ2-7; a possible D gene is TRBD1 (6 bases). This CDR3 comprises 14 residues. CDR1 is SNHLY, CDR2 FYNNEI, per germline. V was shortened by 3 bases and J by 9 bases, with 18 bases between the two germline ends. CDR3 bases: TGTGCCAGCAGTGATGACAGGACATCACGCGGGCAGTACGTC. This translates into CASSDDRTSRGQYV.

The V and J genes are TRBV19 and TRBJ1-2; a weak D match, TRBD1 (6 bases). The V gene's germline CDR1 is LNHDA and CDR2 SQIVND (reference sequence). This CDR3 region has 15 residues. V lost 4 bases and J 3 bases, leaving 15 bases between the germline ends. The CDR3 is CASSTTGFRDYGYTF. The CDR3 DNA reads as TGTGCCAGTAGTACAACAGGGTTTCGGGACTATGGCTACACCTTC.